The clone carrying this T cell receptor (beta chain) showed up many times. Its antigen is not known. The V end was cut by 4 bases, the J end by 7 bases, with 14 bases between. This CDR3 spans 14 amino acids. The germline V gene encodes CDR1 SGHRS and CDR2 YFSETQ. Unique molecular identifiers were incorporated during preparation of the TCRbeta library. MiXCR, applied by TCRdb to the PCR reads, yields one record per CDR3 protein. The table has roughly 400,000 distinct CDR3 sequences, about 40% seen once; the top ten hold 25% to 30%. This entry comes from a study of T-cell reconstitution after alpha-beta-depleted transplantation in children. Whole-study findings and limits: There were reportedly several hundred expanded graft clones from which alpha-beta T cells came about two months after transplant. Diversity of TCRbeta at day 60 was high in some patients, arising from surviving recipient T cells and thymic progenitors.

The chain has TRBV5-1 and TRBJ1-4; weak D call: TRBD1 (5 bases). The source is a girl aged 2 to 9 with aplastic anemia, due to receive a stem cell transplant. Here the sequenced sample was PBMCs, taken before TCRalphabeta/CD19-depleted stem cell transplant. The CDR3 DNA follows: TGCGCCAGCAGCGGGGGGAGGAATCTTGAAAAACTGTTTTTT. It codes for CASSGGRNLEKLFF. The full variable domain, rest sourced from reference TRBV5-1 and TRBJ1-4, is KAGVTQTPRYLIKTRGQQVTLSCSPISGHRSVSWYQQTPGQGLQFLFEYFSETQRNKGNFPGRFSGRQFSNSRSEMNVSTLELGDSALYLCASSGGRNLEKLFFGSGTQLSVL.